The present T cell receptor (beta chain) was sequenced within a study of beta chain features in type 1 diabetes. Comments on this clone: Its specificity is unknown.

Trimming removed 2 bases at V and 4 bases at J, with 11 bases between. CDR1 and CDR2 (germline): GTSNPN, SVGIG (reference sequence). The CDR3 runs 13 residues. Study observations and caveats: Short templates might get an advantage during PCR, and this would be equal in patients and controls. Researchers could not determine here whether HLA type influences TCRB rearrangement. A closer apparent resemblance between naive, central memory and Treg TCRB repertoires was seen in patients than in healthy donors.

As every portion of the isolated RNA was reverse transcribed, the sequencing read expressed TCRB transcripts. Assay: immunoSEQ multiplex PCR; the TCRdb copy retains only in-frame clones and omits some. The table has hundreds of thousands of clones, 68% seen once; the top ten hold roughly 0.048%. This chain joins TRBV30 and TRBJ1-2, with a weak D call TRBD1 (5 bases). The sample consisted of naive CD4+ T cells from blood. The TCR originated in a man aged 25 to 40 in good health. CDR3 loop: CAWSLVGGYGYTF. The CDR3 DNA reads TGTGCCTGGAGTCTTGTGGGGGGCTATGGCTACACCTTC.